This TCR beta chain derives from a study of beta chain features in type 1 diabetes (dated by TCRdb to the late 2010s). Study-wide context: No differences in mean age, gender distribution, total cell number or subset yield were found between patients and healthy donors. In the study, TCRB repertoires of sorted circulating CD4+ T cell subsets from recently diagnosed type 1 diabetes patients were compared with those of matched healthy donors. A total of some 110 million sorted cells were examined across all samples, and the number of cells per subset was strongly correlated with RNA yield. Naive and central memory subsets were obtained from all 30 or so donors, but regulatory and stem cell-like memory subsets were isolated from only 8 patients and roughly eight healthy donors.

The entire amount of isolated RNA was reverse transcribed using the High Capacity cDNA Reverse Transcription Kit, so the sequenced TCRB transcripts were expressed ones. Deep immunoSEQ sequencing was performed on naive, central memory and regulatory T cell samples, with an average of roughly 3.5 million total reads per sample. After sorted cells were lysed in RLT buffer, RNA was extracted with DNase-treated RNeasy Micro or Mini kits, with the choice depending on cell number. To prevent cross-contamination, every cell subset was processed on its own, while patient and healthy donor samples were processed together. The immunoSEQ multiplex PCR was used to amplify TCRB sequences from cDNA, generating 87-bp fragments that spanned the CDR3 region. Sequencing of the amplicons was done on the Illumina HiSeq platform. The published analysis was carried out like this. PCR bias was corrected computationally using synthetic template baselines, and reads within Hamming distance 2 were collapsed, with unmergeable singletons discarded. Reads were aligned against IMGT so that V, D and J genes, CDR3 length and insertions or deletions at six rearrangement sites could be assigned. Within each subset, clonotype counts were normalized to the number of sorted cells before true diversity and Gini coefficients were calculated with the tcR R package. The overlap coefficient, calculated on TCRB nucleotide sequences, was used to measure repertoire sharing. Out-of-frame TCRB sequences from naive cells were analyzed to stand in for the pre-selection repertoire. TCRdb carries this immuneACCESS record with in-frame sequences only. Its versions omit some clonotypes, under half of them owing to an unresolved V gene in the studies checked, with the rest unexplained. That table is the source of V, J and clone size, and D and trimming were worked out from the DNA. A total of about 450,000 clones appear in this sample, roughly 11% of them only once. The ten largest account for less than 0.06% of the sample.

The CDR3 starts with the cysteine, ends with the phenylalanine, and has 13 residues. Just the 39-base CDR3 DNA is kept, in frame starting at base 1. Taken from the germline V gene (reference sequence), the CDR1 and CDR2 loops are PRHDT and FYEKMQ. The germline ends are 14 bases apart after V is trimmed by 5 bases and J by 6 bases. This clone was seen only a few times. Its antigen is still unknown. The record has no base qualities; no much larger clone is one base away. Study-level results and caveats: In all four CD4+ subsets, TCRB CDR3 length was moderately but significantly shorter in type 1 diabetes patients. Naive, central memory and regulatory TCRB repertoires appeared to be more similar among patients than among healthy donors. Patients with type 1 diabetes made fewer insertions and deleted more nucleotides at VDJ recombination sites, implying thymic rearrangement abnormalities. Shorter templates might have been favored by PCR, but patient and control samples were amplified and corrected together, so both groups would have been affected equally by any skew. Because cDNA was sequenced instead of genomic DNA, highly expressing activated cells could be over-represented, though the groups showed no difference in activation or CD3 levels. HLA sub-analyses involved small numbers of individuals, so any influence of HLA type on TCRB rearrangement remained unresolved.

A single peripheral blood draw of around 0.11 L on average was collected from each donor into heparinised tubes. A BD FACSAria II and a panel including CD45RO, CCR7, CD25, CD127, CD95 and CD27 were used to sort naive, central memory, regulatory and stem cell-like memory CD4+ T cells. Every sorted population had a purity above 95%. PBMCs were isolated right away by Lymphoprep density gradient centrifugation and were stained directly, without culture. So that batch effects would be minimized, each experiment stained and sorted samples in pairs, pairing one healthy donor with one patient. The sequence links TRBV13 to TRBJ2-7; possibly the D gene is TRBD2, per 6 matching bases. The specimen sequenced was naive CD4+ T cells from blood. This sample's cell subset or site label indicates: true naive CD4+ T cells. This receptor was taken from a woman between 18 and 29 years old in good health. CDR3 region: CASSPLGGFEQYF. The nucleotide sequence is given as TGTGCCAGCAGCCCTCTGGGGGGTTTCGAGCAGTACTTC.